Below, 7 T cell receptor beta chains from the same sample are listed, as sequenced in a study of T cell clonality in common variable immunodeficiency. Clones were sequenced by immunoSEQ multiplex PCR, and TCRdb holds only the in-frame ones, with some missing. The sample holds around 50,000 clones, and no clone turns up only once. Input material: peripheral blood mononuclear cells. Receptors were obtained from a person between 18 and 75 years old in good health.

This clone was found many times. Read coverage stops 3 residues before the CDR3 terminus; the germline J gene supplies the remainder. The V call is TRBV18, the J call TRBJ2-3, with 11 positions matching TRBD1. This CDR3 region has 15 residues. The germline CDR1 and CDR2 sequences are KGHSH and LQKENI. The V and J ends lost 6 bases and 5 bases, in that order; junction bases with no gene match: 7. CDR3 amino acids: CASSLGQGAEDTQYF. The DNA read from the CDR3 is TGTGCCAGCTCCCTAGGACAGGGGGCGGAAGATACG. The full variable domain, its missing parts supplied by reference TRBV18 and TRBJ2-3, is NAGVMQNPRHLVRRRGQEARLRCSPMKGHSHVYWYRQLPEEGLKFMVYLQKENIIDESGMPKERFSAEFPKEGPSILRIQQVVRGDSAAYFCASSLGQGAEDTQYFGPGTRLTVL.

In this sample, this clone turned up many times. The DNA ends 3 residues before the CDR3 does, and the rest of the CDR3 is filled in from the germline J gene. The genes are TRBV20-1 and TRBJ1-5; 8 nucleotides agree with TRBD1. The length of the CDR3 is 14 residues. CDR1 and CDR2 (germline): DFQATT, SNEGSKA (reference sequence). The junction had 8 bases not matched to a gene; V was cut back by 4 bases and J by 6 bases. CDR3 in amino acids: CSATRTGTGQPQHF. CDR3 bases read: TGCAGTGCTACCCGGACAGGGACGGGTCAGCCC.

This clone has a count of ten or more. The CDR3 goes on 3 residues after the read ends, and that part is filled in from the germline J gene. The chain links TRBV20-1 to TRBJ1-5; D remains unclear. CDR1 DFQATT and CDR2 SNEGSKA come from the germline V gene (reference sequence). The CDR3 contains 14 residues. Trimming cost V 0 bases and J 5 bases, with 11 bases left between them. The CDR3 loop is CSARDPLRYQPQHF. The DNA read from the CDR3 is TGCAGTGCTAGAGATCCTCTCAGATATCAGCCC.

This clone was seen many times. The CDR3 is cut off 3 residues early in the read; its end comes from the germline J gene. The J gene is TRBJ2-7, the V gene TRBV5-1, with 10 bases lining up with TRBD2. V was pared by 4 bases and J by 4 bases, with 8 bases of the junction left unmatched. The germline gives CDR1 SGHRS, CDR2 YFSETQ. CDR3 length: 15 amino acids. The CDR3 here is CASSPGTSDAYEQYF. The DNA read from the CDR3 is TGCGCCAGCAGCCCCGGGACTAGCGACGCGTACGAG.

This clone was counted many times. The CDR3 bases that were read are TGTGCCAGCAGCCAGGGGATCGGTTCACCC. Its translation is CASSQGIGSP. The entire CDR3 protein is CASSQGIGSPLHF. This chain links TRBV2 with TRBJ1-6; D may be TRBD1 (6 bases). The read gets to within 3 residues of the CDR3 end, and the germline J gene fills in the rest. The CDR3 runs 13 residues. CDR1 and CDR2 (germline): SNHLY, FYNNEI. Deletions cut 6 bases from V and 9 bases from J, with 12 bases between.

This clone has a count of ten or more. The read ends 3 residues shy of where the CDR3 ends; the end is completed using the germline J gene. The chain has TRBV5-1 and TRBJ2-6; TRBD2 might be the D (5 bases). CDR1 SGHRS and CDR2 YFSETQ come from the germline V gene. Trimming shortened V by 0 bases and J by 0 bases, and 13 bases separated the two germline ends. The CDR3 is 18 residues long. The CDR3 region is CASSLAGVYSSGANVLTF. The part of the CDR3 DNA that was read is TGCGCCAGCAGCTTGGCCGGGGTTTATAGCTCTGGGGCCAACGTC.

Concerning this clone: The read halts 3 residues ahead of the CDR3 end, with the missing end drawn from the germline J gene. The V call is TRBV5-1, the J call TRBJ1-1, with D hard to call. Germline CDR1 and CDR2: SGHRS and YFSETQ. This CDR3 spans 13 amino acids. Trimming took off 3 bases at V and 3 bases at J, with 9 bases between the two ends. The sequenced part of the CDR3 DNA is TGCGCCAGCAGCTCCCTTTCTGACACTGAA. It specifies CASSSLSDTE. The whole CDR3 region reads CASSSLSDTEAFF.